The entry that follows covers one T cell receptor beta chain sequence. This sample is part of a study of CDR3 diversity in severe acne. Germline lookup yields CDR1 SEHNR and CDR2 FQNEAQ (reference sequence). Trimming removed 4 bases from V and 2 bases from J; junction bases left unmatched: 10. The CDR3 runs 16 residues. TCRdb reprocessed the PCR reads with MiXCR, giving one entry per CDR3 protein. The repertoire includes about 98,000 distinct CDR3 sequences, roughly 51% of them detected once, and roughly an eighth sits in the top ten. The chain combines TRBV7-9 with TRBJ1-2, with 7 bases that match TRBD1. The sample comprised blood. This TCR was recovered from a male donor with acne. The CDR3 region has the DNA TGTGCCAGCAGCTCCCTGAGGCAGGGGGTGAACTATGGCTACACCTTC. This encodes CASSSLRQGVNYGYTF.